This TCR beta chain derives from a study of blood T cell repertoires in COVID-19 (TCRdb year 2020). Background for the entire study: Samples covering the acute and convalescent phases of COVID-19 were provided by collaborators in the United States, Italy and Spain. The prospective study material was composed of cDNA or gDNA derived from T cells, B-cell-depleted T cells, or PBMCs. The dataset comprised deeply sampled blood TCRbeta repertoires from subjects exposed to, actively infected with, or recovered from COVID-19. The repertoires were released in a freely available public database meant as a resource for research on the immune response to SARS-CoV-2. Samples were obtained from the ongoing ImmuneRACE study (first 160 participants) and from over 1,000 subjects provided by 6 global collaborators. A de-identified subject ID, COVID-19 status, age in years and sex were almost always included in the sample metadata. HLA class I and class II types, where available, came from metadata supplied by the sample provider rather than from assay-based typing. Paper-wide results and their limitations: How much clinical and demographic metadata was included differed by source and by participant, and the metadata was provided uncurated.

The immunoSEQ Assay, a bias-controlled multiplex PCR, was used to amplify TCRbeta CDR3 regions from genomic DNA. As for the authors' bioinformatics: The number of nucleated cells in each sample was estimated from the amplification of reference gene primers within the assay. To quantify the absolute abundance of each unique TCRbeta CDR3 rearrangement, sequence reads were collapsed and filtered. For each sample, productive Simpson clonality was calculated as the square root of Simpson's diversity index over productive rearrangements. TCRdb mirrors the immuneACCESS table, restricted to in-frame sequences. Some clones are absent from its copies; in checked studies, under half trace to an unresolved V gene, and the reason for the others is unknown. V and J calls and clone size follow that table, whereas D and trimming were derived from the DNA. This sample gives around 190,000 clones in total; roughly 77% of them show up just once. Of the sample, roughly 8.7% falls within the top ten clones.

In the prospective study, participants were roughly 18 to 95 years old, resided in under 30 geographic areas of the United States, and were enrolled through a virtual design. To assign participants to cohorts, the prospective study relied on clinical history that participants themselves reported in a screening survey and a study questionnaire. Recovered participants in ImmuneRACE Cohort 3 were defined as having two consecutive negative NP/OP PCR tests, clearance from a healthcare professional, or resolution of symptoms. In the prospective study, whole blood, serum and a nasopharyngeal or oropharyngeal swab were collected from each participant by mobile phlebotomists. Over a roughly two-month period, participants in the prospective study had the option of providing additional blood draws and questionnaires. Before DNA extraction, prospective study blood samples were shipped either frozen or at room temperature.

Including the terminal cysteine and phenylalanine, the CDR3 comprises 16 residues. CDR3 DNA is the only sequence kept; it has 48 bases, read in frame from the first base. Trimming takes 4 bases from V and 4 bases from J, and the germline ends sit 19 bases apart. Taken from the germline V gene, the CDR1 and CDR2 loops are MGHDK and SYGVNS. Of note for this clone: The antigen it binds to is not known. Within one base of it there is no much larger clone, and no base qualities were kept.

The TCR comes from a man aged 35 to 55 who had recovered from COVID-19. The sequencing input was PBMCs or T cells enriched from blood (not recorded which). The chain couples TRBV25-1 to TRBJ1-1; possibly the D gene is TRBD1, per 5 matching bases. The CDR3 protein is CASSGEGLDASTEAFF. The sequenced DNA is TGTGCCAGCAGTGGAGAGGGACTAGACGCATCCACTGAAGCTTTCTTT.